This T cell receptor (beta chain) emerged from a study of blood T cell repertoires in COVID-19. The overall study: Sites in the United States, Italy and Spain provided acute and convalescent COVID-19 samples. From T cells, B-cell-depleted T cells, or PBMCs came the material, which was cDNA or gDNA.

This clone occurred a few times. Trimming stripped 5 bases from V and 0 bases from J, with 14 bases between. This CDR3 region has 15 residues. CDR1 and CDR2 (germline): SQVTM, ANQGSEA. In the original analysis: Estimated nucleated cell counts came from reference gene primer amplification. Assay used: immunoSEQ multiplex PCR; TCRdb lists only in-frame clones, some missing. V, J and clone size derive from that table, while D and trimming were established from the DNA sequence. The table records more than 95,000 clones, around four fifths of them present only once. The V gene is TRBV29-1, the J gene TRBJ1-5; D is unresolved. The sequence was obtained from a man between 60 and 75 years old with acute or convalescent COVID-19. Sequenced input: peripheral blood. This CDR3 is CSVTTGTVSNQPQHF. CDR3 bases: TGCAGCGTTACCACTGGAACAGTTAGCAATCAGCCCCAGCATTTT.